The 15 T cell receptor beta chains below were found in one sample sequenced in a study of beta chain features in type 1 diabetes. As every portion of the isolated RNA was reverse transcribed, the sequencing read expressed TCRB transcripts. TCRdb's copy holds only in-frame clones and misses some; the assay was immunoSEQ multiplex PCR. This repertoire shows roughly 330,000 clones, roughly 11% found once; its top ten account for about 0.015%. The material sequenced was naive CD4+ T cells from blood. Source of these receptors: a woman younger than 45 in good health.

The CDR3 nucleotides are TGCGCCAGCAGTCCTGATAGGGCAGGGCGGACTGAAGCTTTCTTT. It is translated as CASSPDRAGRTEAFF. The V call is TRBV23-1, the J call TRBJ1-1, with a possible D match to TRBD1 (5 bases). TRBV23-1 is annotated as an ORF whose role is uncertain. The ends were cut back, 4 bases at V and 5 bases at J, with 17 bases in the middle. The CDR3 loop spans 15 amino acids.

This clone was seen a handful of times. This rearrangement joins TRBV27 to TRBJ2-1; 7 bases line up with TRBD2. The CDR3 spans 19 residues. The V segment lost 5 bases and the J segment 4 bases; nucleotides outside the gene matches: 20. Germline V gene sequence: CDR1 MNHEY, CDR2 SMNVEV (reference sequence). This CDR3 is CASSEQLAAPGKKYNEQFF. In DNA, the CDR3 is TGTGCCAGCAGTGAGCAGCTAGCGGCCCCTGGAAAAAAATACAATGAGCAGTTCTTC.

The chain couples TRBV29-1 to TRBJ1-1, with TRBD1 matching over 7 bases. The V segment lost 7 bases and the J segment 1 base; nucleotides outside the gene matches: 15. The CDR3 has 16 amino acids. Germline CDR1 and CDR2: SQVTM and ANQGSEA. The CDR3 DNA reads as TGCAGCGCCGCGAATAAACAGGGGCCTTCGAACACTGAAGCTTTCTTT. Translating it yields CSAANKQGPSNTEAFF.

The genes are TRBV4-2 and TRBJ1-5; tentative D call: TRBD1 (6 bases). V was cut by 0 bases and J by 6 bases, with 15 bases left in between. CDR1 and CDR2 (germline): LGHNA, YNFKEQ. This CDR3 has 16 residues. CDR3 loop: CASSQDSSGGPQPQHF. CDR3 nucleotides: TGTGCCAGCAGCCAAGATTCCTCGGGGGGGCCTCAGCCCCAGCATTTT.

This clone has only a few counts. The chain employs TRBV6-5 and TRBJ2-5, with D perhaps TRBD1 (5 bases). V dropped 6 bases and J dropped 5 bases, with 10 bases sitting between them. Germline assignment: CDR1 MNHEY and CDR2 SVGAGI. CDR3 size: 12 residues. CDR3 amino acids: CASSPQGETQYF. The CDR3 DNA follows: TGTGCCAGCAGCCCTCAGGGTGAGACCCAGTACTTC.

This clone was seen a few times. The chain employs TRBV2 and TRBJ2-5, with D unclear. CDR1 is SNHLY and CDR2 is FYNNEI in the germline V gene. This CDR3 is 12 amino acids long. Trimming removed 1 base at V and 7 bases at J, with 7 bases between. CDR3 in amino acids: CASSEGQSTQYF. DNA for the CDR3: TGTGCCAGCAGTGAAGGACAATCGACCCAGTACTTC.

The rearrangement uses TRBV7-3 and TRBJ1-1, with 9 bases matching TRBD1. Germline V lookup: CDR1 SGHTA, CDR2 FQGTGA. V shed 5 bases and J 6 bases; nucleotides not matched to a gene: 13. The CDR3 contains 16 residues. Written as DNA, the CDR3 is TGTGCCAGCAGCCCGGGACAGGGAACGGGGACGTCTGAAGCTTTCTTT. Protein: CASSPGQGTGTSEAFF.

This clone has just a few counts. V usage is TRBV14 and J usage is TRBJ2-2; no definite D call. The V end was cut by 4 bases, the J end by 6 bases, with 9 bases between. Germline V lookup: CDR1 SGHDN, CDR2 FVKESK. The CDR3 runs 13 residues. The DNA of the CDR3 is TGTGCCAGCAGCCCACTGTTCCCCGGGGAGCTGTTTTTT. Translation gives CASSPLFPGELFF. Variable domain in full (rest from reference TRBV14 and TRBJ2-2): EAGVTQFPSHSVIEKGQTVTLRCDPISGHDNLYWYRRVMGKEIKFLLHFVKESKQDESGMPNNRFLAERTGGTYSTLKVQPAELEDSGVYFCASSPLFPGELFFGEGSRLTVL.

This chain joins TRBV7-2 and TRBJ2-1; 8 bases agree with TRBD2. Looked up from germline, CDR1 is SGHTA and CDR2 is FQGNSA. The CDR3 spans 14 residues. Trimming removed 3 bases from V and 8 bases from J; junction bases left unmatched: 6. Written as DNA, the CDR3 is TGTGCCAGCAGCTTGACGGGAGGGTTGGATGAGCAGTTCTTC. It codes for CASSLTGGLDEQFF.

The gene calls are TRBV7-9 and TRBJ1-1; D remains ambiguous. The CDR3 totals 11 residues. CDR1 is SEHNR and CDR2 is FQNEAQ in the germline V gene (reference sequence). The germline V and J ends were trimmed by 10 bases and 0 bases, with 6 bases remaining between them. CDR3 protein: CATQMNTEAFF. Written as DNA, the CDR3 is TGTGCCACCCAGATGAACACTGAAGCTTTCTTT.

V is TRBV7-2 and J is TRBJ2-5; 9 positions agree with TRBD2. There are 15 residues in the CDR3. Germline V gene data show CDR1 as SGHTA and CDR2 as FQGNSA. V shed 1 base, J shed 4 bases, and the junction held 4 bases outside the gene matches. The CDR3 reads CASSLVASGIETQYF. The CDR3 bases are TGTGCCAGCAGCTTAGTAGCTAGCGGGATAGAGACCCAGTACTTC.

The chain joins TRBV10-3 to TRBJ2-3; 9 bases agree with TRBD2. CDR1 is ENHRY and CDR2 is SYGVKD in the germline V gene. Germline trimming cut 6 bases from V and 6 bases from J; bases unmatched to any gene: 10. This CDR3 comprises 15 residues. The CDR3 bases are TGTGCCATCAGAGGTCGGAGCGGGAGGACGGATACGCAGTATTTT. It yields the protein CAIRGRSGRTDTQYF.

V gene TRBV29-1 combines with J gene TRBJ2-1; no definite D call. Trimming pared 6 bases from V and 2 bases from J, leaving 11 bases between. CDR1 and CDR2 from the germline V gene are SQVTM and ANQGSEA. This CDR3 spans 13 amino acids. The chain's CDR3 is CSVVVGAYNEQFF. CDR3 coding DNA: TGCAGCGTCGTGGTCGGAGCCTACAATGAGCAGTTCTTC.

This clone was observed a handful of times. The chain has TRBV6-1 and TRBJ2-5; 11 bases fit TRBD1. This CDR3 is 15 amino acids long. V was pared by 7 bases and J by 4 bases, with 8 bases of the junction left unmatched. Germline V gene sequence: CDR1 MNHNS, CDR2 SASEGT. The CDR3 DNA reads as TGTGCCAGCACCCCGGACAGGGGGCGCTCAGAGACCCAGTACTTC. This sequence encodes CASTPDRGRSETQYF.

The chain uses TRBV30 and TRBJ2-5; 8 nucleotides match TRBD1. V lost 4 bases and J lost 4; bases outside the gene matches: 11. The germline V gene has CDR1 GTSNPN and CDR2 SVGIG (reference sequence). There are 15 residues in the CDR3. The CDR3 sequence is CAWTGLGQARETQYF. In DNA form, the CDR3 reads TGTGCCTGGACCGGGCTGGGACAGGCGAGAGAGACCCAGTACTTC.